The 6 T cell receptor beta chains listed next were all sequenced from one sample in a study of cytotoxic CD8 clonotypes in ibrutinib-treated CLL. This table comes from immunoSEQ multiplex PCR, and its TCRdb copy is limited to in-frame clones, with some not included. Of some 93,000 clones in the sample, about 78% were seen once. Sequencing used PBMCs, obtained after 12 months of ibrutinib treatment. The receptors stem from a human donor with chronic lymphocytic leukemia.

V gene TRBV7-8 combines with J gene TRBJ2-1; D gene uncertain. Between the trimmed V and J ends, which lost 5 bases and 12 bases, there was a span of 11 bases. From germline, CDR1 is SGHVS and CDR2 FQNEAQ. CDR3 size: 11 residues. CDR3 loop: CASSSTGRQFF. The DNA for the CDR3 is TGTGCCAGCAGCAGCACCGGGCGGCAGTTCTTC.

The chain carries TRBV5-1 and TRBJ1-4; no clear D. Trimming stripped 1 base from V and 5 bases from J, with 9 bases between. This CDR3 region has 14 residues. Per germline, CDR1 SGHRS and CDR2 YFSETQ. CDR3 sequence: CASSLYSENEKLFF. The CDR3 region has the DNA TGCGCCAGCAGCTTGTACTCGGAAAATGAAAAACTGTTTTTT.

CDR3 region: CASSHLSGGATDTQYF. In nucleotides, the CDR3 is TGCGCCAGCAGCCACCTCAGCGGGGGGGCCACAGATACGCAGTATTTT. The rearrangement joins TRBV4-3 to TRBJ2-3; 10 positions match TRBD2. This CDR3 is built from 16 residues. The germline CDR1 and CDR2 sequences are LGHNA and YSLEER. The J segment lost 2 bases and the V segment lost 3 bases, leaving 5 bases of the junction unmatched.

The CDR3 here is CASSWTGRSTDTQYF. In DNA form, the CDR3 reads TGTGCCAGCAGCTGGACGGGGAGAAGCACAGATACGCAGTATTTT. V gene TRBV5-6 combines with J gene TRBJ2-3; TRBD2 might be the D (5 bases). CDR1 is SGHDT, CDR2 YYEEEE, per germline. The CDR3 contains 15 residues. V lost 3 bases to trimming and J lost 0 bases, with 11 bases between them.

This chain joins TRBV12-5 and TRBJ1-2, with TRBD1 matching 7 bases. CDR1 is LGHNT, CDR2 FRNRAP, per germline. Unmatched junction bases numbered 17, after V lost 0 bases and J lost 1 base. The CDR3 loop spans 20 amino acids. The CDR3 spells CASGLVTSPRTGGYNYGYTF. CDR3 bases: TGTGCTAGTGGTTTGGTAACCAGCCCGCGGACAGGAGGTTATAACTATGGCTACACCTTC.

The chain couples TRBV4-2 to TRBJ2-3; TRBD2 might be the D (7 bases). Germline CDR1 reads LGHNA; CDR2 reads YNFKEQ. The CDR3 totals 16 residues. V was pared by 3 bases and J by 5 bases, with 18 bases between. The CDR3 coding sequence is TGTGCCAGCAGCCAGGGCGATGCGGGGGCCGGAGATACGCAGTATTTT. The encoded protein is CASSQGDAGAGDTQYF.